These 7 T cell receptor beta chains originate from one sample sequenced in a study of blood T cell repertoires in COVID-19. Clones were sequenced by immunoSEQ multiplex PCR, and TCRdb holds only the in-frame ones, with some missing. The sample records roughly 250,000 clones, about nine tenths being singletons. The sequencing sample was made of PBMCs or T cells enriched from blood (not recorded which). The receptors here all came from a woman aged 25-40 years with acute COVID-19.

The CDR3 region has the DNA TGTGCCATCGGGGGGACCCCCTATGGCTACACCTTC. Amino acids: CAIGGTPYGYTF. This chain joins TRBV10-3 and TRBJ1-2, with a tentative D call TRBD1 (5 bases). Germline V CDR1 and CDR2: ENHRY, SYGVKD. V was pared by 8 bases and J by 4 bases, with 11 bases between. The CDR3 totals 12 residues.

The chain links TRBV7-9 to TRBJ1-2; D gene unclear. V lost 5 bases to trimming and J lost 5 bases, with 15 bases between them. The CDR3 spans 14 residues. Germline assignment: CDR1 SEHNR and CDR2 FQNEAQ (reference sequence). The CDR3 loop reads CASSDRGLPYGYTF. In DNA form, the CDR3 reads TGTGCCAGCAGCGATCGAGGACTTCCTTATGGCTACACCTTC.

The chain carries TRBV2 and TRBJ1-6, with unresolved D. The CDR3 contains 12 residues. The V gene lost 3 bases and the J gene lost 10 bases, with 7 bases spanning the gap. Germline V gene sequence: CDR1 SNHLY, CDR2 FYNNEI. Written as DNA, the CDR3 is TGTGCCAGCAGTGAGATCAGGTCACCCCTCCACTTT. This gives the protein CASSEIRSPLHF.

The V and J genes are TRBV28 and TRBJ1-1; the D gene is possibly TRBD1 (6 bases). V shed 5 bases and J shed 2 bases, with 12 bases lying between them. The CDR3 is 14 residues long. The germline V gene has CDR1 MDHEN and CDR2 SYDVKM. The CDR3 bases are TGTGCCAGCAGTAGGGGACACTTCAACACTGAAGCTTTCTTT. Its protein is CASSRGHFNTEAFF.

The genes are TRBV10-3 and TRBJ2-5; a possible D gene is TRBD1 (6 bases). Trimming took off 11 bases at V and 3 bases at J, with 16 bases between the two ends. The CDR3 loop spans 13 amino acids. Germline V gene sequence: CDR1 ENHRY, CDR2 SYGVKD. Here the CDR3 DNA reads TGTGCCGCAGCGGAACAGGGCGAAGAGACCCAGTACTTC. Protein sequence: CAAAEQGEETQYF.

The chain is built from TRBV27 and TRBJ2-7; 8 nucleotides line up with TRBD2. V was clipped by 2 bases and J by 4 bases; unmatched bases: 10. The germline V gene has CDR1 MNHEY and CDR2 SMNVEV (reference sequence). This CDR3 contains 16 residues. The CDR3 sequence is CASSLKAGRAKYEQYF. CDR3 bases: TGTGCCAGCAGTTTAAAGGCCGGGAGGGCTAAGTACGAGCAGTACTTC.

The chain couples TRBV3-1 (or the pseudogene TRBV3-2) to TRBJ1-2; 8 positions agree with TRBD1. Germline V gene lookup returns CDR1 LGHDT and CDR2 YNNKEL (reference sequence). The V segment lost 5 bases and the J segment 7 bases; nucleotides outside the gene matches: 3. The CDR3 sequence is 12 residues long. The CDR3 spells CASSGQGGGYTF. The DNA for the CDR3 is TGTGCCAGCAGCGGACAGGGCGGTGGCTACACCTTC.